This T cell receptor (beta chain) is from a study of T cell repertoires in cytomegalovirus infection. Study context: Recently identified HLA-C-restricted and well-studied HLA-B-restricted CMV epitopes were used.

TCRdb reanalysed the reads using MiXCR and keeps one entry per CDR3 protein. This repertoire shows some 920,000 distinct CDR3 sequences, roughly 30% found once; its top ten account for around an eighth. In this sample, this clonotype turned up a few times. Its target is not known. The V gene lost 3 bases and the J gene lost 1 base, with 18 bases spanning the gap. The CDR3 totals 17 residues. Germline lookup yields CDR1 LNHNV and CDR2 YYDKDF (reference sequence). The genes are TRBV15 and TRBJ2-5, with D perhaps given as TRBD1 or TRBD2 (7 bases each). This sequence originates from a human donor in good health (CMV status not recorded). Some clones in this sample may be carry-over from other donors' samples. The specimen comprised cultured CD8+ T cells from PBMCs, sampled from culture after CMV antigen stimulation. The chain's CDR3 is CATSSPSRGGIQETQYF. The CDR3 bases are TGTGCCACCAGCAGCCCCAGCAGGGGGGGGATCCAAGAGACCCAGTACTTC.